This is a list of T cell receptor beta chains from one sample in a study of cytomegalovirus exposure and HLA in healthy donors. Profiled with immunoSEQ multiplex PCR; TCRdb holds only in-frame clones, not every one. The data show approximately 150,000 clones, around 72% seen once. The specimen sequenced was PBMCs. The receptors shown here come from a female donor in good health and CMV-seronegative. CDR3s include the opening cysteine and the closing phenylalanine or tryptophan. D genes are given only for firm matches. Clone size, where shown, is once, few, many, or a class for clones that have expanded.

v_call	clone_size	cdr3_length	j_call	d_call	cdr3_aa	cdr3_nt
TRBV19	NA	13	TRBJ2-7	NA	CASSISGRYEQYF	TGTGCCAGTAGTATTTCAGGGAGGTACGAGCAGTACTTC
TRBV5-1	NA	15	TRBJ1-1	NA	CASSRRAGRNTEAFF	TGCGCCAGCAGCCGTCGAGCGGGGAGAAACACTGAAGCTTTCTTT
TRBV6-6	NA	12	TRBJ2-2	NA	CASRQRGGELFF	TGTGCCAGCAGACAACGGGGCGGGGAGCTGTTTTTT
TRBV9	NA	15	TRBJ2-5	TRBD2	CASSAALAGRETQYF	TGTGCCAGCAGCGCTGCCCTAGCGGGTCGAGAGACCCAGTACTTC
TRBV7-8	NA	14	TRBJ2-5	NA	CASSPEAGLETQYF	TGTGCCAGCAGCCCAGAGGCGGGGCTCGAGACCCAGTACTTC
TRBV18	NA	14	TRBJ2-1	TRBD2	CASSPGLAYNEQFF	TGTGCCAGCTCACCTGGACTAGCTTACAATGAGCAGTTCTTC
TRBV11-2	once	15	TRBJ1-5	NA	CASSPTPGSNQPQHF	TGTGCCAGCAGCCCAACCCCAGGGAGCAATCAGCCCCAGCATTTT
TRBV2	NA	14	TRBJ2-1	TRBD2	CASNGLAGRYEQFF	TGTGCCAGCAATGGACTAGCGGGGAGATATGAGCAGTTCTTC
TRBV4-3	NA	15	TRBJ2-2	NA	CASSQDTERAGELFF	TGCGCCAGCAGCCAAGATACTGAACGGGCCGGGGAGCTGTTTTTT
TRBV9	NA	14	TRBJ2-2	TRBD1	CASAGTGTTGELFF	TGTGCCAGCGCCGGGACAGGGACCACCGGGGAGCTGTTTTTT
TRBV5-5	NA	17	TRBJ2-6	NA	CASSLGQDNSGANVLTF	TGTGCCAGCAGCTTGGGACAGGACAACTCTGGGGCCAACGTCCTGACTTTC